The next 25 T cell receptor beta chains were all read from a single sample in a study of T cells in Graves' hyperthyroidism and ophthalmopathy. From RNA transcripts, TCR beta CDR3 regions were amplified. A set of HTBI primers served as the primers for a first-round RT-PCR of the TCR CDR3. TCRdb independently ran MiXCR on the multiplex PCR reads; one entry per CDR3 protein. The repertoire holds 490,000 or so distinct CDR3 sequences, with 40% to 50% as singletons. Sequencing input: peripheral blood or thyroid tissue (not recorded which). These TCRs come from an adult woman with Graves' disease, either hyperthyroidism or ophthalmopathy (not recorded which).

The rearrangement joins TRBV7-9 to TRBJ1-2, with 9 nucleotides matching TRBD1. After removal of 5 bases from V and 2 bases from J, the junction contained 9 bases not matched to a gene. The CDR3 is made up of 16 amino acids. CDR1 is SEHNR, CDR2 FQNEAQ, per germline (reference sequence). The CDR3: CASSPDGDRVNYGYTF. The CDR3 DNA sequence: TGTGCCAGCAGCCCCGACGGGGACAGGGTGAACTATGGCTACACCTTC.

V gene TRBV10-3 combines with J gene TRBJ1-3, with TRBD1 identical over 7 bases. Germline V lookup: CDR1 ENHRY, CDR2 SYGVKD. Trimming cost V 10 bases and J 6 bases; bases outside gene matches: 15. The CDR3 covers 15 residues. The CDR3 coding sequence is TGTGCCAGCACACCGGGACAGCGGGGAGTAAACACCATATATTTT. Translating it yields CASTPGQRGVNTIYF.

Turning to this clonotype: A read error may produce the germline difference seen at one junction end. J is TRBJ1-1 and V is TRBV7-9, with D uncertain. The CDR3 runs to 9 residues. Germline CDR1 SEHNR, CDR2 FQNEAQ (reference sequence). CDR3 nucleotides: TGTGCCAGCAACACTGAACCTTTCTTT. Translation gives CASNTEPFF.

This clonotype was picked up a small number of times. The rearrangement links TRBV7-9 to TRBJ2-5; 8 positions agree with TRBD2. Trimming cost V 2 bases and J 2 bases; bases outside gene matches: 16. Germline V CDR1 and CDR2: SEHNR, FQNEAQ (reference sequence). The CDR3 loop spans 19 amino acids. The CDR3 coding sequence is TGTGCCAGCAGCTTAAGCGCCCGGGTGCGGCGGGAGGTACAAGAGACCCAGTACTTC. This gives the protein CASSLSARVRREVQETQYF.

This clonotype was detected ten times or more. This chain uses TRBV29-1 with TRBJ2-2, with D possibly being TRBD2 (6 bases). CDR1 is SQVTM and CDR2 is ANQGSEA in the germline V gene. The CDR3 has 13 residues. Trimming stripped 5 bases from V and 5 bases from J, with 12 bases between. CDR3 in DNA: TGCAGCGTTCGCGGGACTTTGACCGGGGAGCTGTTTTTT. Encoded protein: CSVRGTLTGELFF.

This clonotype appeared a single time. The chain is built from TRBV29-1 and TRBJ1-1, with D perhaps TRBD1 (6 bases). The CDR3 has 15 residues. V lost 3 bases and J 4 bases, leaving 18 bases between the germline ends. Germline CDR1 SQVTM, CDR2 ANQGSEA. CDR3 bases: TGCAGCGTTGAGGGGGCAGGGGTTAAGGGCACTGAAGCTTTCTTT. Encoded protein: CSVEGAGVKGTEAFF.

This clonotype was observed a few times. V gene TRBV10-3 combines with J gene TRBJ2-7; 7 bases are a match to TRBD1. The CDR3 extends over 12 amino acids. The V and J ends lost 10 bases and 0 bases, in that order; junction bases with no gene match: 3. CDR1 and CDR2 (germline): ENHRY, SYGVKD. CDR3 region: CATGQASYEQYF. DNA for the CDR3: TGTGCCACCGGACAGGCCTCCTACGAGCAGTACTTC.

This clonotype appeared many times. The CDR3 sequence is CASSLAGSGTWSEQYF. CDR3 bases: TGTGCCAGCAGCTTAGCGGGATCCGGGACTTGGAGCGAGCAGTACTTC. The V call is TRBV7-9, the J call TRBJ2-7, with a weak D call TRBD2 (6 bases). From germline, CDR1 is SEHNR and CDR2 FQNEAQ (reference sequence). V lost 0 bases to trimming and J lost 6 bases, with 18 bases between them. This CDR3 comprises 16 residues.

The V gene is TRBV2, the J gene TRBJ2-5; D is uncertain. CDR1 is SNHLY, CDR2 FYNNEI, per germline. Deletions cut 8 bases from V and 2 bases from J, with 15 bases between. The CDR3 length is 14 residues. Written as DNA, the CDR3 is TGTGCCAGCCACCCTGGGTGGAATCAAGAGACCCAGTACTTC. Protein: CASHPGWNQETQYF.

The rearrangement joins TRBV7-7 to TRBJ1-1; D remains ambiguous. This CDR3 has 15 residues. Germline V gene data show CDR1 as SSHAT and CDR2 as FNYEAQ (reference sequence). CDR3 DNA: TGTGCTAGAGACGGAGGGAGGCTGTCGGACACTGAAGCTTTCTTT. Translated, it gives CARDGGRLSDTEAFF.

The rearrangement joins TRBV29-1 to TRBJ2-7; tentative D call: TRBD2 (6 bases). CDR3 length: 12 residues. Between the trimmed V and J ends, which lost 4 bases and 9 bases, there was a span of 16 bases. Germline CDR1 and CDR2: SQVTM and ANQGSEA. The DNA of the CDR3 is TGCAGCGTTGGAGACGGGGGAATTCGGCAGTACTTC. It codes for CSVGDGGIRQYF.

This clonotype was seen only a few times. V is TRBV29-1 and J is TRBJ2-6; D ambiguous. The CDR3 length is 16 residues. V was pared by 1 base and J by 0 bases, with 10 bases between. CDR1 and CDR2 (germline): SQVTM, ANQGSEA. The CDR3 loop reads CSVEAGVSSGANVLTF. CDR3 nucleotide sequence: TGCAGCGTTGAAGCTGGGGTCAGCTCTGGGGCCAACGTCCTGACTTTC.

This clonotype was seen a few times. This chain joins TRBV3-1 and TRBJ1-5; no reliable D call. Germline assignment: CDR1 LGHDT and CDR2 YNNKEL (reference sequence). V shed 0 bases and J shed 1 base, with 10 bases lying between them. CDR3 length equals 16 residues. Here the CDR3 DNA reads TGTGCCAGCAGCCAAGATCGAAAGGGAAGCAATCAGCCCCAGCATTTT. Its protein is CASSQDRKGSNQPQHF.

This clonotype has a handful of counts. J is TRBJ1-2 and V is TRBV7-9; D remains ambiguous. CDR3 length equals 15 residues. Trimming took 2 bases from V and 0 from J, leaving 10 bases between them. The germline gives CDR1 SEHNR, CDR2 FQNEAQ (reference sequence). The CDR3, as DNA: TGTGCCAGCAGCTTATTCGAGGGAGCTAACTATGGCTACACCTTC. Protein: CASSLFEGANYGYTF.

The chain combines TRBV7-9 with TRBJ1-4; 10 nucleotides align to TRBD1. CDR1 is SEHNR and CDR2 is FQNEAQ in the germline V gene (reference sequence). Trimming at V came to 5 bases and at J to 2 bases, leaving 5 bases not matched to a gene. This CDR3 is 16 amino acids long. In DNA, the CDR3 is TGTGCCAGCAGCCTTCGGACAGGGGGGACTAATGAAAAACTGTTTTTT. Encoded protein: CASSLRTGGTNEKLFF.

The chain uses TRBV15 and TRBJ2-5, with 9 bases fitting TRBD2. J gave up 4 bases and V 3 bases, and 6 bases lay outside the gene matches. The CDR3 extends over 15 amino acids. Germline CDR1 and CDR2: LNHNV and YYDKDF (reference sequence). The CDR3 DNA follows: TGTGCCACCAGCAGTAGCGGGAGTTACGGAGAGACCCAGTACTTC. It codes for CATSSSGSYGETQYF.

The chain joins TRBV29-1 to TRBJ2-7; D gene uncertain. Trimming took 7 bases from V and 3 from J, leaving 16 bases between them. The CDR3 covers 13 residues. In germline, CDR1 is SQVTM, CDR2 ANQGSEA. The CDR3 DNA follows: TGCAGCGCTGCTCCCGATACGTACTACGAGCAGTACTTC. Translating it yields CSAAPDTYYEQYF.

This chain uses TRBV20-1 with TRBJ1-5; 8 positions agree with TRBD1. The CDR3 has 15 amino acids. Germline CDR1 DFQATT, CDR2 SNEGSKA (reference sequence). Trimming at V came to 5 bases and at J to 4 bases, leaving 10 bases not matched to a gene. CDR3 in amino acids: CSAATGTGNNQPQHF. The DNA of the CDR3 is TGCAGTGCTGCCACCGGGACAGGAAATAATCAGCCCCAGCATTTT.

The chain uses TRBV10-2 and TRBJ1-1, with 7 bases that match TRBD1. Trimming took 6 bases from V and 0 from J; bases not matched to a gene: 7. The CDR3 loop spans 15 amino acids. The germline V gene encodes CDR1 WSHSY and CDR2 SAAADI. The CDR3, as DNA: TGCGCCAGCAGGGGAATTGGACAGGTGAACACTGAAGCTTTCTTT. Its protein is CASRGIGQVNTEAFF.

The chain carries TRBV2 and TRBJ2-7; D ambiguous. Germline CDR1 is SNHLY and CDR2 is FYNNEI. Trimming removed 10 bases at V and 3 bases at J, with 19 bases between. The length of the CDR3 is 14 residues. The CDR3, as DNA: TGTGCCACCACGGGCACAAATGTCTACTACGAGCAGTACTTC. Translating it yields CATTGTNVYYEQYF. Drawing the rest from reference TRBV2 and TRBJ2-7, the complete variable domain is EPEVTQTPSHQVTQMGQEVILRCVPISNHLYFYWYRQILGQKVEFLVSFYNNEISEKSEIFDDQFSVERPDGSNFTLKIRSTKLEDSAMYFCATTGTNVYYEQYFGPGTRLTVT.

The V call is TRBV20-1, the J call TRBJ2-1; 8 bases agree with TRBD2. J gave up 6 bases and V 1 base, and 8 bases lay outside the gene matches. Germline assignment: CDR1 DFQATT and CDR2 SNEGSKA (reference sequence). The CDR3 runs 15 residues. Here the CDR3 reads CSARGIREGLNEQFF. CDR3 nucleotide sequence: TGCAGTGCTAGAGGAATCCGGGAGGGCCTCAATGAGCAGTTCTTC.

A word on this clonotype: An end of the junction differs from the germline gene, which may be a read error. V is TRBV10-3 and J is TRBJ2-7; perhaps D is TRBD1 or TRBD2 (5 bases each). CDR1 and CDR2 (germline): ENHRY, SYGVKD. The CDR3 has 14 residues. The CDR3 region is CASSHRDPTYEQYF. The CDR3 DNA reads TGTGCCAGCAGTCACCGGGACCCAACCTACGAGCAGTACTTC.

The sample holds one count of this clonotype. The germline gene is not matched at one end of the junction; a read error may be the cause. This chain connects TRBV2 to TRBJ2-7; no clear D gene. This CDR3 is 14 amino acids long. CDR1 and CDR2 from the germline V gene are SNHLY and FYNNEI. CDR3 coding DNA: TGTGCCAGCAGTGAAACAGCCTACTCCTACGAACAGTACTTC. It is translated as CASSETAYSYEQYF.

The chain has TRBV7-8 and TRBJ2-5; 10 nucleotides align to TRBD1. The CDR3 spans 16 residues. The V and J ends lost 5 bases and 5 bases, in that order; junction bases with no gene match: 11. In germline, CDR1 is SGHVS, CDR2 FQNEAQ. CDR3 DNA: TGTGCCAGCAGCGTGTGGGGACAGGGGCGCCAGGAGACCCAGTACTTC. Translation: CASSVWGQGRQETQYF.

The chain uses TRBV6-5 and TRBJ1-5; the D gene is possibly TRBD1 (6 bases). The V gene's germline CDR1 is MNHEY and CDR2 SVGAGI. Deletions cut 0 bases from V and 6 bases from J, with 18 bases between. The CDR3 covers 17 residues. The CDR3, as DNA: TGTGCCAGCAGTTACTCTTTCATTCAGGGGATGGGTCAGCCCCAGCATTTT. It codes for CASSYSFIQGMGQPQHF.